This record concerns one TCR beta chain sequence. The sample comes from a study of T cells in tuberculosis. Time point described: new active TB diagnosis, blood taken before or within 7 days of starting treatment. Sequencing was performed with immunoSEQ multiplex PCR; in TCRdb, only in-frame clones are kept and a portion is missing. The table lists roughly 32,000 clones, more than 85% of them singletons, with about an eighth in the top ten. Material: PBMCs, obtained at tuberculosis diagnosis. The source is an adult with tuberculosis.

The chain's CDR3 is CASSAPTGATYNEQFF. The CDR3 nucleotides are TGTGCCAGCAGCGCCCCAACAGGGGCAACCTACAATGAGCAGTTCTTC. V is TRBV9 and J is TRBJ2-1; 7 positions agree with TRBD1. The CDR3 has 16 residues. Looked up from germline, CDR1 is SGDLS and CDR2 is YYNGEE. The V gene end was trimmed by 3 bases and the J gene end by 2 bases; junction bases not matched to a gene: 8.